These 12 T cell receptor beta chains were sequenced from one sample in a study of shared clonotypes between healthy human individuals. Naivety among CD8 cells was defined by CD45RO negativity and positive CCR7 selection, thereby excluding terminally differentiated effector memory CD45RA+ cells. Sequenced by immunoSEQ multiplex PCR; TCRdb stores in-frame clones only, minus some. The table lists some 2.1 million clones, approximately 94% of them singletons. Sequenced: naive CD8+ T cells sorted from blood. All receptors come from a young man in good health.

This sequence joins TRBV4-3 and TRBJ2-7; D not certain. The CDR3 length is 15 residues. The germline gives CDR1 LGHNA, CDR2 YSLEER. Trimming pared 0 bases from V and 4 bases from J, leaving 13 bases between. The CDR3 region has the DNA TGCGCCAGCAGCCAAGACGCTTCTCCTTTGTACGAGCAGTACTTC. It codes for CASSQDASPLYEQYF.

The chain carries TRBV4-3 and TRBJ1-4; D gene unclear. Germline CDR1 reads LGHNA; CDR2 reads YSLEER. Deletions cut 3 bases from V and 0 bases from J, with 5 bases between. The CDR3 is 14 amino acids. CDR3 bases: TGCGCCAGCAGCCATTCAGCAACTAATGAAAAACTGTTTTTT. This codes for CASSHSATNEKLFF.

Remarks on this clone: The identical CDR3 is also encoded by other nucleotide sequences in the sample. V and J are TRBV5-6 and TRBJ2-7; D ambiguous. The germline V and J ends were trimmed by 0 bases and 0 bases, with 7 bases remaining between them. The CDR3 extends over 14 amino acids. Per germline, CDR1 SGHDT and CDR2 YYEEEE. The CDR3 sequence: CASSLGGRSYEQYF. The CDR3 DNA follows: TGTGCCAGCAGCTTGGGAGGCCGCTCCTACGAGCAGTACTTC.

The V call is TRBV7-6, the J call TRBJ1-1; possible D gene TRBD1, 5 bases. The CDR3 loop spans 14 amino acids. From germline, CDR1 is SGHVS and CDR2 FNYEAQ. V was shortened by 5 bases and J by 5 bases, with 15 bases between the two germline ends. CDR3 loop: CASSPLPAGTEAFF. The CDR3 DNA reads TGTGCCAGCAGCCCTCTTCCGGCAGGGACTGAAGCTTTCTTT.

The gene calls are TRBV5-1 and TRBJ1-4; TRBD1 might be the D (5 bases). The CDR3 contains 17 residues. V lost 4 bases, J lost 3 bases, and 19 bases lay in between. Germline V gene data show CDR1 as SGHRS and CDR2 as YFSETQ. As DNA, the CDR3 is TGCGCCAGCAGCAGCCAGAGTTGGCAGGGTCCTAATGAAAAACTGTTTTTT. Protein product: CASSSQSWQGPNEKLFF. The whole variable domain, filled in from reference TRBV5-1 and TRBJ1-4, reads KAGVTQTPRYLIKTRGQQVTLSCSPISGHRSVSWYQQTPGQGLQFLFEYFSETQRNKGNFPGRFSGRQFSNSRSEMNVSTLELGDSALYLCASSSQSWQGPNEKLFFGSGTQLSVL.

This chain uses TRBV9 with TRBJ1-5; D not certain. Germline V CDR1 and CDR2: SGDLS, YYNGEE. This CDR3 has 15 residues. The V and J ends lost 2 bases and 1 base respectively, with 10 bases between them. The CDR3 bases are TGTGCCAGCAGCGTCTCGGAGCACAGCAATCAGCCCCAGCATTTT. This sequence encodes CASSVSEHSNQPQHF.

The CDR3 is CASRSRTGSTDTQYF. CDR3 in DNA: TGTGCCAGTAGGTCGCGGACAGGGAGCACAGATACGCAGTATTTT. The rearrangement uses TRBV19 and TRBJ2-3; 8 nucleotides line up with TRBD1. CDR1 and CDR2 from the germline V gene are LNHDA and SQIVND (reference sequence). The CDR3 contains 15 residues. With 6 bases clipped from V and 0 bases from J, the junction kept 5 bases outside the gene matches.

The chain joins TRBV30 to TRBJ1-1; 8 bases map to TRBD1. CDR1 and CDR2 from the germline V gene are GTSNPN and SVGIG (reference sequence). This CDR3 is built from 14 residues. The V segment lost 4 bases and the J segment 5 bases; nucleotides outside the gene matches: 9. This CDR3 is CAWTADRAGTEAFF. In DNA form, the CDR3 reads TGTGCCTGGACCGCGGACAGGGCGGGAACTGAAGCTTTCTTT.

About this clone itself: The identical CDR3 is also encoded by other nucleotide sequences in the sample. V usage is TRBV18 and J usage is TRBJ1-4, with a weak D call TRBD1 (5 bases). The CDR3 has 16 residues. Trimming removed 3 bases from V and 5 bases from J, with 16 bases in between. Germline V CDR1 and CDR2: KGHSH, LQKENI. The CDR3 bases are TGTGCCAGCTCACCGTCCAAAGGGCAGGGAAATGAAAAACTGTTTTTT. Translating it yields CASSPSKGQGNEKLFF.

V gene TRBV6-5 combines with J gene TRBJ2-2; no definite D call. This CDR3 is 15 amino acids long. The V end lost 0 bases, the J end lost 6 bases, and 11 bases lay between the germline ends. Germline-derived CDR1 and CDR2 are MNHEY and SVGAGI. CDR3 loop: CASSYSVEQSGELFF. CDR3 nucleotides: TGTGCCAGCAGTTACTCCGTGGAGCAGTCCGGGGAGCTGTTTTTT.

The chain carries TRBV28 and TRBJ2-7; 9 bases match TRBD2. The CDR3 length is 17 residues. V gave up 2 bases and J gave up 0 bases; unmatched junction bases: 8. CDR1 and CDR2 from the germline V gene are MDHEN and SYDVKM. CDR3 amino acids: CASSLNLAGSSSYEQYF. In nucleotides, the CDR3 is TGTGCCAGCAGTTTAAATCTAGCGGGGTCGAGCTCCTACGAGCAGTACTTC.

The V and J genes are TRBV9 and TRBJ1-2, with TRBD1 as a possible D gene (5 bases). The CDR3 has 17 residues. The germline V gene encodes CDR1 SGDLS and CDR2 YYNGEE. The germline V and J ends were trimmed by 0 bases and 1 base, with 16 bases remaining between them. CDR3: CASSVGLGERDNYGYTF. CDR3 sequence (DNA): TGTGCCAGCAGCGTAGGTTTAGGGGAAAGGGATAACTATGGCTACACCTTC.